This paragraph reports one TCR beta chain. Its antigen remains unidentified. Every sample gave at least 5 micrograms of total RNA when it was extracted. Trimming took 3 bases from V and 1 from J, leaving 6 bases between them. This CDR3 is built from 13 residues. Germline CDR1 is SNHLY and CDR2 is FYNNEI. This record belongs to a study of blood T cells in healthy people across ages. Study details: Capture by template switching was about one barcoded beta molecule per two T cells. Study-wide points: The study found TCR beta diversity correlated strongly with naive T cell percentage.

Through a sample-barcoded 5' primer and a J-beta primer mix, a second PCR was run for roughly 7 to 12 cycles. MiXCR was run by TCRdb on the 5' RACE reads, yielding one entry per CDR3 protein. The sample yields more than 1.4 million distinct CDR3 sequences, approximately 38% seen once. The chain has TRBV2 and TRBJ1-1; D gene ambiguous. This receptor was identified in a young woman in good health. The sequenced material came from blood. This CDR3 reads CASSDWGNTEAFF. The DNA of the CDR3 is TGTGCCAGCAGTGATTGGGGGAACACTGAAGCTTTCTTT.